A selection of T cell receptor beta chains follows, all from one sample in a study of T cell clones after liver transplantation. Some clones are missing from TCRdb's copy, which holds only in-frame ones; the method was immunoSEQ multiplex PCR. The table records 98,000 or so clones, around four fifths of them present only once. The sample here was CD4+ T cells from blood, taken before liver transplant. The receptors shown here come from a human donor who received a liver transplant. CDR3s include the opening cysteine and the closing phenylalanine or tryptophan. The D gene is left open where the match is weak. The listing skips clone size in some rows; elsewhere it reads once, few, many or a size class.

V,J,size,D,CDR3,DNA
TRBV9,TRBJ2-2,few,TRBD1,CASSVKAGGTGELFF,TGTGCCAGCAGCGTAAAGGCAGGGGGCACGGGGGAGCTGTTTTTT
TRBV10-3,TRBJ1-2,-,-,CAISPAGNYGYTF,TGTGCCATCAGCCCCGCGGGGAACTATGGCTACACCTTC
TRBV19,TRBJ2-1,-,-,CASSIGSLLGDEQFF,TGTGCCAGTAGTATAGGCTCCCTCCTGGGGGATGAGCAGTTCTTC
TRBV11-1,TRBJ2-7,-,TRBD1,CASSRDSLGEQYF,TGTGCCAGCAGCCGGGACAGCCTTGGGGAGCAGTACTTC
TRBV9,TRBJ2-7,-,TRBD1,CASSVAWGQDYEQYF,TGTGCCAGCAGCGTAGCGTGGGGACAGGACTACGAGCAGTACTTC
TRBV23-1,TRBJ1-5,-,-,CASSQSRAIGVQPQHF,TGCGCCAGCAGTCAATCCCGCGCCATCGGAGTTCAGCCCCAGCATTTT
TRBV5-1,TRBJ2-7,few,TRBD1,CASSSDRGLEQYF,TGCGCCAGCAGCTCTGACAGGGGGCTCGAGCAGTACTTC
TRBV18,TRBJ2-5,-,-,CASSPQGQETQYF,TGTGCCAGCTCACCACAAGGGCAAGAGACCCAGTACTTC
TRBV2,TRBJ1-2,-,TRBD1,CASSATGGVYGYTF,TGTGCCAGCAGTGCGACAGGGGGTGTCTATGGCTACACCTTC
TRBV6-6,TRBJ1-2,-,TRBD1,CASSSGQGVNYGYTF,TGTGCCAGCAGCTCCGGACAGGGGGTGAACTATGGCTACACCTTC
TRBV7-2,TRBJ2-7,few,-,CASSLTTGEQYF,TGTGCCAGCAGCTTAACGACAGGAGAGCAGTACTTC
TRBV19,TRBJ1-5,-,TRBD1,CASSRWDREDQPQHF,TGTGCCAGTAGTAGGTGGGACAGGGAGGATCAGCCCCAGCATTTT
TRBV9,TRBJ1-2,-,-,CASSPGPINYGYTF,TGTGCCAGCAGCCCCGGACCGATTAACTATGGCTACACCTTC
TRBV7-2,TRBJ1-1,once,-,CASSLLPTVNTEAFF,TGTGCCAGCAGCTTACTCCCGACAGTGAACACTGAAGCTTTCTTT
TRBV7-2,TRBJ1-2,-,-,CASSPWAGGNYGYTF,TGTGCCAGCAGCCCCTGGGCCGGCGGGAACTATGGCTACACCTTC
TRBV5-4,TRBJ2-3,-,TRBD2,CASSPGTSGLRLTQYF,TGTGCCAGCAGCCCAGGGACTAGCGGCCTGCGATTAACGCAGTATTTT
TRBV5-1,TRBJ1-1,-,-,CASSARQRMNTEAFF,TGCGCCAGCAGCGCCCGACAGAGAATGAACACTGAAGCTTTCTTT
TRBV7-3,TRBJ2-5,few,-,CASSLAVGGGVETQYF,TGTGCCAGCAGCTTAGCGGTCGGTGGGGGTGTTGAGACCCAGTACTTC
TRBV28,TRBJ2-5,-,-,CASSSGGGETQYF,TGTGCCAGCAGTTCAGGGGGGGGAGAGACCCAGTACTTC
TRBV6-5,TRBJ2-4,-,-,CASSNTGLDENIQYF,TGTGCCAGCAGTAACACGGGACTGGACGAGAACATTCAGTACTTC
TRBV15,TRBJ2-3,-,-,CATSRDLRGRAIDTDTQYF,TGTGCCACCAGCAGAGATTTACGCGGGCGGGCTATCGACACAGATACGCAGTATTTT
TRBV2,TRBJ1-1,-,-,CASSEGGNTEAFF,TGTGCCAGCAGTGAAGGAGGGAACACTGAAGCTTTCTTT
TRBV19,TRBJ1-6,-,-,CASNRAGNSPLHF,TGTGCCAGTAACCGCGCTGGGAATTCACCCCTCCACTTT
TRBV7-9,TRBJ2-5,-,-,CASSPTQEETQYF,TGTGCCAGCAGCCCTACGCAAGAAGAGACCCAGTACTTC
TRBV5-4,TRBJ2-7,few,TRBD1,CASSRQGTTYEQYF,TGTGCCAGCAGCCGACAGGGTACCACATACGAGCAGTACTTC
TRBV4-1,TRBJ1-6,-,-,CASSQEGGINSPLHF,TGCGCCAGCAGCCAAGAGGGAGGCATTAATTCACCCCTCCACTTT
TRBV9,TRBJ1-1,-,-,CASSEWSGTEAFF,TGTGCCAGCAGCGAGTGGTCAGGGACTGAAGCTTTCTTT
TRBV6-6,TRBJ1-1,-,-,CASRRRGNTEAFF,TGTGCCAGCAGGCGCAGGGGGAACACTGAAGCTTTCTTT
TRBV6-1,TRBJ2-7,-,-,CASSPSRAGIEQYF,TGTGCCAGCAGTCCCTCCCGGGCGGGTATCGAGCAGTACTTC